These T cell receptor beta chains were read from a single sample in a study of T cell changes during pregnancy in multiple sclerosis. Assay: immunoSEQ multiplex PCR; the TCRdb copy retains only in-frame clones and omits some. The sample shows roughly 30,000 clones, 85% to 90% of them seen only once. Here the sequenced sample was CD8+ T cells from peripheral blood mononuclear cells, taken in the second trimester of pregnancy. All receptors derive from a female donor with multiple sclerosis, enrolled in a pregnancy study. The CDR3 runs from the conserved cysteine through the conserved F or W. Each record gives: J gene, V gene, clone size, CDR3 protein. Size values are once, few and many counts, or a class for expanded clones, and some rows have none.

J: TRBJ2-1; V: TRBV28; size: .; CDR3: CASSLGAREAYNEQFF
J: TRBJ2-5; V: TRBV7-9; size: .; CDR3: CASSLFIERPQYF
J: TRBJ2-1; V: TRBV5-4; size: once; CDR3: CASSLPGSGNEQFF
J: .; V: TRBV2; size: .; CDR3: CASSEIRYEQYF
J: TRBJ2-1; V: TRBV2; size: .; CDR3: CASSEGTSGGPFQSSYNEQFF
J: TRBJ2-3; V: TRBV27; size: .; CDR3: CASSSLRTSGRITDTQYF
J: TRBJ2-7; V: TRBV28; size: once; CDR3: CASSLLGQAYEQYF
J: TRBJ2-7; V: TRBV28; size: .; CDR3: CASSLPLAGVGYEQYF
J: TRBJ2-1; V: TRBV5-1; size: .; CDR3: CASSLRGNLPEQFF
J: TRBJ2-5; V: TRBV2; size: .; CDR3: CASSEGTEETQYF
J: TRBJ2-1; V: TRBV4-1; size: medium-sized; CDR3: CASSLKEMGNEQFF
J: TRBJ2-5; V: TRBV6-1; size: .; CDR3: CASSEPPSSVETQYF
J: TRBJ2-1; V: TRBV19; size: .; CDR3: CASSIVGAGDEQFF
J: TRBJ2-7; V: TRBV19; size: .; CDR3: CASSIDRGYEQYF
J: TRBJ2-1; V: TRBV6-1; size: .; CDR3: CASSMVRNNEQFF
J: TRBJ1-4; V: TRBV10-1; size: .; CDR3: CARPTGVGEKLFF
J: TRBJ1-5; V: TRBV19; size: .; CDR3: CASSIGLRGRRDQPQHF
J: TRBJ1-5; V: TRBV18; size: .; CDR3: CASSRAGLRQPQHF
J: TRBJ2-7; V: TRBV13; size: .; CDR3: CASSSPVGASSYEQYF
J: TRBJ2-7; V: TRBV30; size: .; CDR3: CAWSVLSQGASRSYEQYF